What follows describes a single T cell receptor beta chain. Its antigen remains unidentified. This specimen belongs to a study of long-term antiretroviral therapy in people with HIV. About the study: The oldest specimens predate the 2015 immediate-ART recommendation by about a decade.

Germline values: CDR1 MGHRA, CDR2 YSYEKL. The V and J ends lost 4 bases and 4 bases respectively, with 19 bases between them. The CDR3 has 16 amino acids. The authors ran the immunoSEQ assay, v3.0, at survey level. The table came from immunoSEQ multiplex PCR; TCRdb's copy has only in-frame clones and leaves some out. The sample has 34,000 or so clones; around 84% are singletons. Findings of the study overall: Patients on ART gained diversity, which nonetheless stayed below transplant donor controls.

The material was unsorted PBMCs, obtained roughly 2.9 years before starting antiretroviral therapy. The chain couples TRBV4-1 to TRBJ1-2; perhaps TRBD1 as D (5 bases). This clonotype originated in a woman in her 30s with HIV. DNA for the CDR3: TGCGCCAGCAGCCCCGATTCCGGGGGGACCCCCTATGGCTACACCTTC. Protein sequence: CASSPDSGGTPYGYTF.